The clone carrying this TCR beta chain was recorded a few times. Its matching antigen is unknown. The source of the sample is a study of T-cell memory formation after mild COVID-19. Turning to the study itself: Largely, the TCR clusters proved donor specific. Points from the study as a whole: Second-wave clones that peaked on day 37 lacked confirmed SARS-CoV-2 specificity. Clones that got smaller from day 15 to 85 had even CD4/CD8, while clones growing later tipped toward CD4+. Shrinking CD4+ clones were chiefly CM and EM; CD8+ ones were chiefly EMRA.

TCRdb itself ran the 5' RACE reads through MiXCR, one entry per CDR3 protein. In the table there are a few hundred thousand distinct CDR3 sequences, roughly a fifth of which are singletons. This CDR3 region has 15 residues. Germline assignment: CDR1 SGHTA and CDR2 FQGNSA. With 1 base removed from V and 5 bases from J, the gap between germline ends came to 11 bases. This clonotype was sampled from a man aged 18 to 30 who had mild COVID-19 (a few samples of this study predate the infection). Cell type and time point are not known. The sequencing sample was made of PBMCs or a T cell subset sorted from them (not recorded which). This sequence joins TRBV7-2 and TRBJ2-2; D tentatively reads TRBD1 or TRBD2 (5 bases each). Written as DNA, the CDR3 is TGTGCCAGCAGCTTAGATGGGGGTGGGACCGGGGAGCTGTTTTTT. Translated: CASSLDGGGTGELFF.